This T cell receptor beta chain came from a study of cytomegalovirus exposure and HLA in healthy donors. Across the whole study: From donors who were HLA-typed, an early data release held 80 million to 95 million unique TCRs.

The study's findings and limits: Common viral pathogens were later found to be apparently linked to several of the most significant clusters.

This CDR3 has 12 amino acids. CDR1 SGHRS and CDR2 YFSETQ come from the germline V gene. V was trimmed by 2 bases and J by 5 bases, leaving 7 bases between them. A word on this clone: The antigen is not known.

The PCR ran on 60 Vbeta and 13 Jbeta primers. Some clones are missing from TCRdb's copy, which holds only in-frame ones; the method was immunoSEQ multiplex PCR. The sample totals about 52,000 clones. This chain connects TRBV5-1 to TRBJ2-5; no clear D gene. This sequence was found in a woman aged 55 to 70 in good health and CMV-seropositive. Sequenced: PBMCs. The CDR3 is CASSLVQETQYF. CDR3 DNA: TGCGCCAGCAGCTTAGTACAGGAGACCCAGTACTTC.